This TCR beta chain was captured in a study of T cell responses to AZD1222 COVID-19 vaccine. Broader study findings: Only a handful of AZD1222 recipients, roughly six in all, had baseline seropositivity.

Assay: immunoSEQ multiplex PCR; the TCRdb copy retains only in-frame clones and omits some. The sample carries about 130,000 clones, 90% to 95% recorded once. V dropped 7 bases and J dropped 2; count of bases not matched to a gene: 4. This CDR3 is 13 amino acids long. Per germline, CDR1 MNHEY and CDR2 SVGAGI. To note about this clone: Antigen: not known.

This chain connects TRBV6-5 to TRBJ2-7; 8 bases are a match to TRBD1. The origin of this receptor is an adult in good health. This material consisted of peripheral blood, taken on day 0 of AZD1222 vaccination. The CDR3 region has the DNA TGTGCCAGCAACAGACAGGGGACCTACGAGCAGTACTTC. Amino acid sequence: CASNRQGTYEQYF.